This TCR beta chain appears in the sequencing data of a study of CD8 T cells in Susac syndrome. The CDR3 consists of 14 residues. After removal of 6 bases from V and 6 bases from J, the junction contained 10 bases not matched to a gene. Per germline, CDR1 MNHEY and CDR2 SVGEGT. After extraction with the RNeasy kit, about 0.5 to 1 ug of the RNA was reverse transcribed using random hexamers. Amplification of TCR beta CDR3 used immunoSEQ multiplex PCR across 54 Vbeta and 13 Jbeta. TCRdb analysed the immunoSEQ multiplex PCR reads with MiXCR anew, one entry per CDR3 protein. The sample comprises under 350,000 distinct CDR3 sequences, just over 90% of which are singletons, and less than 0.08% rests with the top ten.

This TCR came from a human donor with multiple sclerosis. Sequencing was performed on CD4+ T cells from PBMCs. The chain joins TRBV6-2 or TRBV6-3 to TRBJ1-1; 7 positions agree with TRBD1. The CDR3 DNA follows: TGTGCCAGCAGCCGACAGGGAGGTTTAGCTGAAGCTTTCTTT. Its protein product is CASSRQGGLAEAFF.